The TCR beta chain described here comes from a study of blood T cell repertoires in COVID-19. Overall study: Samples representing acute and convalescent COVID-19 were sourced from the United States, Italy and Spain. PBMCs, B-cell-depleted T cells, or T cells were the source of the cDNA or gDNA that made up the material.

Per the original data handling: Amplified reference gene primers provided the basis for estimating nucleated cell counts. Method: immunoSEQ multiplex PCR; TCRdb's copy keeps in-frame clones and lacks some. The DNA was the basis for D and trimming; V, J and clone size are from that table. The sample lists tens of thousands of clones, about 90% occurring once. The CDR3 runs to 19 residues. Per the germline V gene, CDR1 is LGHDT and CDR2 is YNNKEL (reference sequence). The J segment lost 0 bases and the V segment lost 0 bases, leaving 10 bases of the junction unmatched. Sequencing was done on a sample of peripheral blood. The receptor comes from a man between 65 and 85 years old with active COVID-19. This sequence joins TRBV3-1 (or the pseudogene TRBV3-2) and TRBJ2-4; TRBD2 agrees at 8 bases. CDR3 in amino acids: CASSQELGVAGRAKNIQYF. The CDR3 coding sequence is TGTGCCAGCAGCCAAGAACTTGGAGTAGCGGGGAGAGCCAAAAACATTCAGTACTTC.